This is a list of T cell receptor beta chains from one sample in a study of human T cells and chemical hapten exposure. TCRdb redid the calling of the 5' RACE reads with MiXCR, one entry per CDR3 protein. The top ten hold 1.3% to 1.5% of the sample, which has 110,000 to 150,000 distinct CDR3 sequences, about 4.3% seen once. These receptors came from a female donor in good health. Each CDR3 is given with its conserved first and last residue. D genes are given only for firm matches. Rows give clone size only sometimes, using once, few, many, or a class for an expanded clone.

v_gene	d_gene	abundance	j_gene	CDR3nt	CDR3aa
TRBV20-1	.	many	TRBJ2-5	TGCAGTTCGACGACTAGAGTGGGCCAAGAGACCCAGTACTTC	CSSTTRVGQETQYF
TRBV6-5	.	many	TRBJ1-2	TGTGCCAGCAGGAGGGGAGCCCGAGGAGCTAACTATGGCTACACCTTC	CASRRGARGANYGYTF
TRBV9	.	many	TRBJ2-2	TGTGCCAGCAGCGGCCGGGCCAACACCGGGGAGCTGTTTTTT	CASSGRANTGELFF
TRBV9	.	many	TRBJ2-5	TGTGCCAGCAGCGTAGGGAATTCTCAAGAGACCCAGTACTTC	CASSVGNSQETQYF
TRBV4-3	TRBD1	many	TRBJ2-1	TGCGCCAGCAGGGGGACAGGGAACAATGAGCAGTTCTTC	CASRGTGNNEQFF
TRBV7-2	.	many	TRBJ1-6	TGTGCCAGCAGCTTAACCACGGGGGGGTCCTATAATTCACCCCTCCACTTT	CASSLTTGGSYNSPLHF
TRBV20-1	.	.	TRBJ1-1	TGCAGTGCCCGCAACCAGGGATATTTCGCTGAAGCTTTCTTT	CSARNQGYFAEAFF
TRBV5-1	.	many	TRBJ2-1	TGCGCCAGCAGCTACTCAGGGAGCTCCTACAATGAGCAGTTCTTC	CASSYSGSSYNEQFF
TRBV20-1	.	few	TRBJ1-5	TGCAGTGCTAAAGGGGAGGGGGGTCAGCCCCAGCATTTT	CSAKGEGGQPQHF
TRBV20-1	TRBD1	many	TRBJ2-7	TGCAGTGCTAGAGCCACAGGGGGTGCCTACGAGCAGTACTTC	CSARATGGAYEQYF
TRBV28	.	many	TRBJ1-1	TGTGCCAGCAGTTTAACCATGAACACTGAAGCTTTCTTT	CASSLTMNTEAFF
TRBV5-8	TRBD1	.	TRBJ1-1	TGTGCCAGCAGCTTGGGACAGGGAATCACTGAAGCTTTCTTT	CASSLGQGITEAFF
TRBV15	.	many	TRBJ2-1	TGTGCCACCAGCAGAGATGTGGACTTATCACCCTACAATGAGCAGTTCTTC	CATSRDVDLSPYNEQFF
TRBV18	.	many	TRBJ2-4	TGTGCCAGCTCACAATCCCGAGTGGGCAGCGACATTCAGTACTTC	CASSQSRVGSDIQYF
TRBV14	TRBD2	few	TRBJ2-1	TGTGCCAGCAGCCAAGAGCGAGCGGGAGAGCAGTTCTTC	CASSQERAGEQFF
TRBV5-1	.	many	TRBJ1-5	TGCGCCAGCAGCTTGGAGGGACAGCCCCAGCATTTT	CASSLEGQPQHF
TRBV10-3	TRBD1	many	TRBJ1-1	TGTGCCATCAGTGAGGACAGGGGCGGGGAGCCTGAAGCTTTCTTT	CAISEDRGGEPEAFF
TRBV20-1	TRBD2	.	TRBJ2-7	TGCAGTGCTAGAGATCCGCTAGCGGGGGGTTGGTCCTACGAGCAGTACTTC	CSARDPLAGGWSYEQYF
TRBV5-1	TRBD1	many	TRBJ2-7	TGCGCCAGCAGGCCAGACAGGGGGTCCTACGAGCAGTACTTC	CASRPDRGSYEQYF
TRBV29-1	.	many	TRBJ2-1	TGCAGCGTTTACGGGGGGCGGGTGCAGTTCTTC	CSVYGGRVQFF
TRBV28	.	many	TRBJ1-1	TGTGCCAGCAGCCGCAACGTTAGGGGCACTGAAGCTTTCTTT	CASSRNVRGTEAFF
TRBV29-1	TRBD1	many	TRBJ2-7	TGCAGCGTAGTTACCGGGACAGGGGTCGAGCAGTACTTC	CSVVTGTGVEQYF
TRBV6-1	.	many	TRBJ2-2	TGTGCCAGCAGTGAAGCGGTTGCCGGGAGCCCCTCGAACACCGGGGAGCTGTTTTTT	CASSEAVAGSPSNTGELFF
TRBV12-3/TRBV12-4	.	many	TRBJ2-7	TGTGCCAGCAGTTCATCGCCCTTACCCGAGCAGTACTTC	CASSSSPLPEQYF
TRBV29-1	.	many	TRBJ1-1	TGCAGCGTTGCCGGCCTTGGGGCAGACCGACTGAACACTGAAGCTTTCTTT	CSVAGLGADRLNTEAFF
TRBV3-1	.	many	TRBJ2-7	TGTGCCAGCAGCCAAAGGAGGGCCTACGAGCAGTACTTC	CASSQRRAYEQYF
TRBV27	.	few	TRBJ2-1	TGTGCCAGCAGTTTAGAGGGTTACACCGACAATGAGCAGTTCTTC	CASSLEGYTDNEQFF
TRBV29-1	.	many	TRBJ1-3	TGCAGCGTTAGCCCGTTCGGAAACACCATATATTTT	CSVSPFGNTIYF
TRBV5-4	.	.	TRBJ2-4	TGTGCCAGCAGCTTGGGCATAGCCAAAAACATTCAGTACTTC	CASSLGIAKNIQYF
TRBV12-3/TRBV12-4	.	many	TRBJ2-1	TGTGCCAGCAGTCAAGCCGCACATTTTTTCGGCCACAATGAGCAGTTCTTC	CASSQAAHFFGHNEQFF
TRBV2	TRBD1	many	TRBJ2-1	TGTGCCAGCAGCCTGGGGCAGGGGGCCTACCAGAGCTCCTACAATGAGCAGTTCTTC	CASSLGQGAYQSSYNEQFF
TRBV5-6	.	many	TRBJ2-1	TGTGCCAGCAGCTTGACTCCGGAGCCCTCCTACAATGAGCAGTTCTTC	CASSLTPEPSYNEQFF
TRBV27	TRBD1	few	TRBJ1-1	TGTGCCAGCAGTTCAGCCGACGACAATACAAACAGGGGACCTGAAGCTTTCTTT	CASSSADDNTNRGPEAFF
TRBV3-1	.	.	TRBJ1-1	TGTGCCAGCAGCCAAGGAGACTTCAACACTGAAGCTTTCTTT	CASSQGDFNTEAFF
TRBV28	.	many	TRBJ2-5	TGTGCCAGCAGCCCCGGAAAGCGGAGCCAAGAGACCCAGTACTTC	CASSPGKRSQETQYF
TRBV28	TRBD1	few	TRBJ2-7	TGTGCCAGCAGTTCCCGGGCTTACGGACAGGGCTACGAGCAGTACTTC	CASSSRAYGQGYEQYF
TRBV28	.	few	TRBJ1-4	TGTGCCAGCAGTGCCCTGGACGGTTGTAATGAAAAACTGTTTTTT	CASSALDGCNEKLFF
TRBV7-3	.	many	TRBJ2-1	TGTGCCACACATCGGTCGGGGGCTGTACGGAATGAGCAGTTCTTC	CATHRSGAVRNEQFF
TRBV20-1	.	many	TRBJ1-1	TGCAGTGCTAGAAATTCTTACGAGGCCGAAGAAGCTTTCTTT	CSARNSYEAEEAFF
TRBV20-1	.	few	TRBJ1-5	TGCAGTGCTAGAGAGGGGAGTGATCAGCCCCAGCATTTT	CSAREGSDQPQHF
TRBV24-1	.	few	TRBJ1-6	TGTGCCACCAGGCAGGGTGTGTCACCCCTCCACTTT	CATRQGVSPLHF
TRBV10-3	.	many	TRBJ1-1	TGTGCCATCAGCCGCGGGAGGGGCAGGAGCACTGAAGCTTTCTTT	CAISRGRGRSTEAFF
TRBV10-3	.	many	TRBJ1-6	TGTGCCATCAGTGGGGGGACCGGGAACAATTCACCCCTCCACTTT	CAISGGTGNNSPLHF
TRBV5-1	.	many	TRBJ2-1	TGCGCCAGCAGCCAAAGATGGGGGGACTCCTACAATGAGCAGTTCTTC	CASSQRWGDSYNEQFF
TRBV29-1	.	few	TRBJ1-2	TGCAGCGTTGATGTAGGGCATTCCTATGGCTACACCTTC	CSVDVGHSYGYTF
TRBV7-2	TRBD2	few	TRBJ2-7	TGTGCCAGCAGCCACGGGACTAGGGAGGGGGAGCAGTACTTC	CASSHGTREGEQYF
TRBV7-2	.	.	TRBJ2-7	TGTGCCAGCAGCTCCGACGAACTCTACGAGCAGTACTTC	CASSSDELYEQYF
TRBV25-1	TRBD2	many	TRBJ2-5	TGTGCCAGCAGTGCCCTGTCTAGCGGGGGGTACCAAGAGACCCAGTACTTC	CASSALSSGGYQETQYF
TRBV6-2/TRBV6-3	.	many	TRBJ1-2	TGTGCCAGCAGCGTCCTAGGGGGACTCGGGGCCTACACCTTC	CASSVLGGLGAYTF
TRBV2	.	many	TRBJ1-1	TGTGCCAGCAGTGATCGGGACACTAACACTGAAGCTTTCTTT	CASSDRDTNTEAFF
TRBV5-1	.	many	TRBJ2-6	TGCGCCAGCAGCTTGGAGGGGCCTGGGGCCAACGTCCTGACTTTC	CASSLEGPGANVLTF
TRBV5-8	.	many	TRBJ2-5	TGTGCCAGCAGCCCTATAGAGACCCAGTACTTC	CASSPIETQYF
TRBV28	TRBD1	many	TRBJ1-5	TGTGCCAGCAGAGACCAGGGACAGCTGAATCAGCCCCAGCATTTT	CASRDQGQLNQPQHF
TRBV9	TRBD1	many	TRBJ1-5	TGTGCCAGCAGCCGGACAGGGGCCAATCAGCCCCAGCATTTT	CASSRTGANQPQHF
TRBV28	TRBD2	many	TRBJ2-1	TGTGCCAGCAGTTTTCCGGCGCAACTAGCGGGGGGGCATGGGTACAATGAGCAGTTCTTC	CASSFPAQLAGGHGYNEQFF
TRBV6-2/TRBV6-3	.	many	TRBJ1-1	TGTGCCAGCAGTCCTACGTCAAAAGGGAATGAAGCTTTCTTT	CASSPTSKGNEAFF
TRBV27	.	many	TRBJ1-6	TGTGCCAGCACCATACAGGGCCATGGTTCACCCCTCCACTTT	CASTIQGHGSPLHF